This TCR beta chain was sequenced during a study of cytomegalovirus exposure and HLA in healthy donors. Overall study: Early released data had tens of millions of unique TCRs, all coming from HLA-typed donors. The study placed roughly four fifths of its roughly 410 genotyped donors in the Caucasian-associated ancestry cluster.

The V end was cut by 5 bases, the J end by 2 bases, with 13 bases between. Germline V gene lookup returns CDR1 SGHTA and CDR2 FQGNSA. The length of the CDR3 is 15 residues. PCR employed 60 Vbeta and 13 Jbeta primers. Measured with immunoSEQ multiplex PCR; TCRdb has only the in-frame clones, and not every one. This sample's table has tens of thousands of clones. The receptor was derived from a woman aged 55-75 years in good health and CMV-seronegative. The gene calls are TRBV7-2 and TRBJ1-5; D is undetermined. Sample: PBMCs. DNA for the CDR3: TGTGCCAGCAGCGAGTGGGAGGCAGGCAATCAGCCCCAGCATTTT. Its protein product is CASSEWEAGNQPQHF.